This passage covers 15 T cell receptor beta chains from one sample sequenced in a study of blood T cell repertoires in COVID-19. Measured with immunoSEQ multiplex PCR; TCRdb has only the in-frame clones, and not every one. This repertoire shows about 180,000 clones, approximately 83% found once; its top ten account for 7.5% to 10%. Input material: peripheral blood. These receptors all come from a man aged 45 to 65 with active or convalescent COVID-19.

This clone has just one count. In nucleotides, the CDR3 is TGTGCCAGCAGCCAAGATGGGAGGGGCTCGGGATCACCCCTCCACTTT. Translated: CASSQDGRGSGSPLHF. The V call is TRBV3-1 (or the pseudogene TRBV3-2), the J call TRBJ1-6; a weak D match, TRBD1 (5 bases). Germline CDR1 and CDR2: LGHDT and YNNKEL (reference sequence). This CDR3 has 16 residues. The ends were cut back, 0 bases at V and 10 bases at J, with 16 bases in the middle.

This clone was observed a few times. The rearrangement joins TRBV3-1 (or the pseudogene TRBV3-2) to TRBJ1-1; D perhaps matches TRBD1 (6 bases). Trimming removed 2 bases from V and 11 bases from J, with 12 bases in between. This CDR3 has 12 residues. Germline assignment: CDR1 LGHDT and CDR2 YNNKEL (reference sequence). Here the CDR3 DNA reads TGTGCCAGCAGCCAACCTCATGGGGGCGCTTTCTTT. Protein product: CASSQPHGGAFF.

The sample holds one count of this clone. This chain links TRBV7-9 with TRBJ1-4; the D is unclear. The CDR3 has 14 residues. Germline CDR1 is SEHNR and CDR2 is FQNEAQ (reference sequence). Trimming left V 1 base short and J 8 bases short, with 11 bases between. The DNA for the CDR3 is TGTGCCAGCAGCTTAGATGGGCCTAGCGAAAAACTGTTTTTT. Translation: CASSLDGPSEKLFF.

This clone was counted between two and nine times. J is TRBJ2-2 and V is TRBV28, with 7 bases that match TRBD1. The CDR3 totals 14 residues. After removal of 6 bases from V and 6 bases from J, the junction contained 7 bases not matched to a gene. CDR1 is MDHEN, CDR2 SYDVKM, per germline. In DNA form, the CDR3 reads TGTGCCAGCAGACAGGGGTCCTGGGCCGGGGAGCTGTTTTTT. The encoded protein is CASRQGSWAGELFF.

The J gene is TRBJ2-1, the V gene TRBV14, with TRBD2 matching over 13 bases. Losses at the gene ends were 2 bases for V and 9 bases for J; bases not matched to a gene: 7. Looked up from germline, CDR1 is SGHDN and CDR2 is FVKESK. The length of the CDR3 is 16 residues. CDR3 residues: CASSQLGLAGNGEQFF. The CDR3 nucleotides are TGTGCCAGCAGCCAACTGGGACTAGCGGGAAACGGTGAGCAGTTCTTC.

The chain couples TRBV18 to TRBJ1-3; 10 positions agree with TRBD1. The CDR3 extends over 16 amino acids. Germline loops: CDR1 KGHSH, CDR2 LQKENI. V lost 0 bases, J lost 3 bases, and 2 bases stayed unmatched. CDR3 nucleotide sequence: TGTGCCAGCTCACCACCGGGACAGGGGTTTGGAAACACCATATATTTT. Its translation: CASSPPGQGFGNTIYF.

The chain carries TRBV7-2 and TRBJ2-3; 7 nucleotides align to TRBD2. The CDR3 has 14 amino acids. The germline V gene has CDR1 SGHTA and CDR2 FQGNSA. After removal of 2 bases from V and 4 bases from J, the junction contained 3 bases not matched to a gene. CDR3 in amino acids: CASSLRLASDTQYF. In nucleotides, the CDR3 is TGTGCCAGCAGCTTAAGACTAGCCTCAGATACGCAGTATTTT.

The genes are TRBV6-2 or TRBV6-3 and TRBJ1-1, with D hard to call. Between the trimmed V and J ends, which lost 6 bases and 0 bases, there was a span of 5 bases. CDR1 and CDR2 from the germline V gene are MNHEY and SVGEGT. This CDR3 is 12 amino acids long. The CDR3 here is CASSEMNTEAFF. As DNA, the CDR3 is TGTGCCAGCAGCGAGATGAACACTGAAGCTTTCTTT.

This chain joins TRBV5-6 and TRBJ2-1, with D maybe TRBD2 (5 bases). The CDR3 loop spans 17 amino acids. The germline gives CDR1 SGHDT, CDR2 YYEEEE. V lost 4 bases, J lost 1 base, and 18 bases lay in between. The CDR3 bases are TGTGCCAGCAGCATTGCTCCAGCGGAGCAGTCCTACAATGAGCAGTTCTTC. Translated: CASSIAPAEQSYNEQFF.

V and J are TRBV5-6 and TRBJ2-3; TRBD1 is a possible D gene (5 bases). V was cut by 2 bases and J by 0 bases, with 7 bases left in between. The CDR3 sequence is 14 residues long. CDR1 is SGHDT, CDR2 YYEEEE, per germline. CDR3 bases: TGTGCCAGCAGCTTCCAGGGTAGCACAGATACGCAGTATTTT. This encodes CASSFQGSTDTQYF.

This chain connects TRBV14 to TRBJ1-1, with D uncertain. Trimming shortened V by 6 bases and J by 2 bases, and 10 bases separated the two germline ends. The CDR3 loop spans 13 amino acids. CDR1 is SGHDN and CDR2 is FVKESK in the germline V gene. CDR3 amino acids: CASSYSFNTEAFF. CDR3 in DNA: TGTGCCAGCAGTTACAGCTTTAACACTGAAGCTTTCTTT.

The chain links TRBV21-1 to TRBJ1-2. TRBV21-1 constitutes a pseudogene. The CDR3 runs 18 residues. The DNA of the CDR3 is TGTGCCAGCAGCAGGGTCGTTCCGGGGTTTGTTTATAACTATGGCTACACCTTC. Its translation is CASSRVVPGFVYNYGYTF.

This clone was found a few times. V gene TRBV7-9 combines with J gene TRBJ2-3, with TRBD2 identical over 12 bases. With 8 bases clipped from V and 5 bases from J, the junction kept 8 bases outside the gene matches. CDR3 length equals 15 residues. Germline loops: CDR1 SEHNR, CDR2 FQNEAQ (reference sequence). The CDR3 coding sequence is TGTGCCAGCCTGAGACTAGCGGGAGTGAAAGATACGCAGTATTTT. Encoded protein: CASLRLAGVKDTQYF.

The rearrangement uses TRBV29-1 and TRBJ2-3; a weak D match, TRBD1 (6 bases). The CDR3 runs to 13 residues. V lost 5 bases, J lost 1 base, and 10 bases lay in between. Per the germline V gene, CDR1 is SQVTM and CDR2 is ANQGSEA. In DNA, the CDR3 is TGCAGCGTTAACAGGGTCGGCACAGATACGCAGTATTTT. Translated, it gives CSVNRVGTDTQYF.

The chain recombines TRBV7-3 with TRBJ1-1, with 10 bases aligning to TRBD1. Trimming at V came to 5 bases and at J to 5 bases, leaving 8 bases not matched to a gene. From germline, CDR1 is SGHTA and CDR2 FQGTGA. This CDR3 spans 15 amino acids. The CDR3 reads CASSTGQGVGTEAFF. DNA of the CDR3: TGTGCCAGCAGCACAGGACAGGGGGTAGGGACTGAAGCTTTCTTT.